This TCR beta chain was sequenced for a study of T-cell memory formation after mild COVID-19. Study background: For the most part, TCR clusters were specific to one donor.

TCRdb re-derived calls from the 5' RACE reads in MiXCR, one entry per CDR3 protein. This sample has around 82,000 distinct CDR3 sequences, with 9.5% to 15% found just once. A few counts support this clonotype. Its matching antigen is unknown. Study outcomes and limitations: Cross-reactive memory apparently joined, as some responding clones appeared in pre-infection memory. CD4+ contracting clones were found mainly in CM and EM, and CD8+ ones in EMRA.

J lost 3 bases, V lost 0 bases, and 7 bases had no gene match. This CDR3 spans 17 amino acids. Germline CDR1 SGHVS, CDR2 FNYEAQ. The source of this sequence is a man aged 18 to 30 who had mild COVID-19 (a few samples of this study predate the infection). Cell type and time point are not known. V gene TRBV7-6 combines with J gene TRBJ2-2, with TRBD1 identical over 7 bases. Sample: PBMCs or a T cell subset sorted from them (not recorded which). The CDR3 loop is CASSLAPPDRDTGELFF. For the CDR3, the DNA is TGTGCCAGCAGCTTAGCTCCTCCTGACAGGGACACCGGGGAGCTGTTTTTT. Full variable domain (outside the CDR3, taken from reference TRBV7-6 and TRBJ2-2): GAGVSQSPRYKVTKRGQDVALRCDPISGHVSLYWYRQALGQGPEFLTYFNYEAQQDKSGLPNDRFSAERPEGSISTLTIQRTEQRDSAMYRCASSLAPPDRDTGELFFGEGSRLTVL.